This TCR beta chain was identified during a study of post-analysis software for immune sequencing data. This clonotype was seen only a few times. The target antigen is unknown. Overall study findings and caveats: Five or six TRBV segments, TRBV5-6, TRBV5-1 and TRBV20-1 among them, were found more frequent in patients than controls.

V shed 1 base and J shed 1 base, with 10 bases lying between them. CDR3 length: 14 amino acids. Germline V gene lookup returns CDR1 SQVTM and CDR2 ANQGSEA. Unique-molecular-identifier-tagged TCR beta cDNA libraries were used. From the PCR reads, TCRdb called clonotypes with MiXCR, one entry per CDR3 protein. The sample lists 650,000 to 850,000 distinct CDR3 sequences; approximately 50% were seen once. The sequenced sample was blood. This receptor was taken from a girl between 10 and 17 years old with multiple sclerosis. This chain uses TRBV29-1 with TRBJ1-1; D unclear. The CDR3 here is CSVEGFRSNTEAFF. Written as DNA, the CDR3 is TGCAGCGTTGAAGGGTTTCGGTCGAACACTGAAGCTTTCTTT.